This is a list of T cell receptor beta chains from one sample in a study of shared clonotypes between healthy human individuals. Profiling relied on immunoSEQ multiplex PCR, and the TCRdb table lists in-frame clones only, not all of them. Of nearly 2 million clones in the sample, roughly 95% were seen once. Sequencing input: naive CD8+ T cells sorted from blood. The source of these receptors is a man aged 18 to 30 in good health. Both conserved end residues are part of each CDR3. D genes are given only for firm matches. Only part of the rows carry a size: once, few, many, or a class if the clone is expanded.

>TRBD1|TRBV5-1|once|TRBJ2-3
CASSPGTGRGDTQYF
TGCGCCAGCAGCCCAGGGACAGGGAGGGGAGATACGCAGTATTTT
>-|TRBV6-6|-|TRBJ1-1
CASSPGDTEAFF
TGTGCCAGCAGTCCTGGGGACACTGAAGCTTTCTTT
>TRBD1|TRBV6-5|-|TRBJ2-6
CASSGQVSGANVLTF
TGTGCCAGCAGTGGACAGGTCTCTGGGGCCAACGTCCTGACTTTC
>-|TRBV4-1|-|TRBJ2-5
CASSPFRIEPGGQETQYF
TGCGCCAGCAGCCCCTTCAGAATCGAACCCGGTGGGCAAGAGACCCAGTACTTC
>-|TRBV5-6|-|TRBJ2-3
CASSLTGLLDTQYF
TGTGCCAGCAGCTTGACAGGGCTCTTAGATACGCAGTATTTT
>-|TRBV6-1|-|TRBJ1-4
CASSEFGEKLFF
TGTGCCAGCAGTGAATTCGGTGAAAAACTGTTTTTT
>-|TRBV27|-|TRBJ2-2
CASSSDRSDTGELFF
TGTGCCAGCAGTTCTGACAGGTCGGACACCGGGGAGCTGTTTTTT
>-|TRBV4-1|-|TRBJ2-7
CASSQDRQGRDLTYEQYF
TGCGCCAGCAGCCAAGATCGACAGGGGAGGGACTTGACCTACGAGCAGTACTTC
>-|TRBV10-3|-|TRBJ2-3
CAISYEPGRGTQYF
TGTGCCATCAGCTACGAGCCGGGCCGAGGTACGCAGTATTTT
>TRBD1|TRBV2|few|TRBJ2-1
CASKGQGNEQFF
TGTGCCAGCAAGGGACAGGGCAATGAGCAGTTCTTC
>TRBD1|TRBV28|-|TRBJ2-7
CASSLSGTETYEQYF
TGTGCCAGCAGTTTATCCGGGACAGAGACCTACGAGCAGTACTTC
>TRBD1|TRBV5-4|once|TRBJ1-2
CASSPGQGGYGYTF
TGTGCCAGCAGCCCGGGACAGGGAGGATATGGCTACACCTTC
>-|TRBV28|-|TRBJ1-2
CASLIGGKDYGYTF
TGTGCCAGCCTCATTGGAGGGAAAGACTATGGCTACACCTTC
>-|TRBV28|-|TRBJ2-1
CASSPRGYNEQFF
TGTGCCAGCAGCCCACGGGGGTACAATGAGCAGTTCTTC
>-|TRBV6-1|once|TRBJ2-3
CASMRGFSSTDTQYF
TGTGCCAGCATGCGGGGTTTTTCTAGCACAGATACGCAGTATTTT
>-|TRBV11-2|-|TRBJ1-1
CASSLYDPNSEAFF
TGTGCCAGCAGCCTTTACGACCCGAATTCGGAAGCTTTCTTT
>TRBD1|TRBV5-4|-|TRBJ1-2
CASSFQGGGYGYTF
TGTGCCAGCAGCTTTCAGGGGGGCGGCTATGGCTACACCTTC
>-|TRBV19|-|TRBJ1-5
CASSRLQEADNQPQHF
TGTGCCAGTAGCCGTTTACAGGAGGCGGACAATCAGCCCCAGCATTTT
>-|TRBV19|-|TRBJ1-2
CASTGGKNGYTF
TGTGCCAGTACTGGCGGGAAGAATGGCTACACCTTC
>TRBD2|TRBV10-2|-|TRBJ2-1
CASSAGTSGSIDEQFF
TGCGCCAGCAGCGCCGGGACTAGCGGGAGTATCGATGAGCAGTTCTTC
>-|TRBV5-1|-|TRBJ1-1
CASRGTGSTEAFF
TGCGCCAGCAGAGGTACAGGGTCAACTGAAGCTTTCTTT
>-|TRBV2|-|TRBJ1-1
CASSDKRQFTEAFF
TGTGCCAGCAGTGATAAGAGACAGTTCACTGAAGCTTTCTTT
>-|TRBV5-4|few|TRBJ2-6
CASSLVWGANVLTF
TGTGCCAGCAGCTTGGTTTGGGGGGCCAACGTCCTGACTTTC
>TRBD2|TRBV7-8|once|TRBJ2-1
CASSQGLAGGPDSYNEQFF
TGTGCCAGCAGCCAGGGACTAGCGGGAGGGCCTGACTCCTACAATGAGCAGTTCTTC
>-|TRBV19|-|TRBJ1-2
CASSITFFTGKHYGYTF
TGTGCCAGTAGTATAACGTTCTTTACAGGGAAGCATTATGGCTACACCTTC
>-|TRBV6-1|-|TRBJ1-1
CASSQGRLNTEAFF
TGTGCCAGCAGCCAGGGAAGACTGAACACTGAAGCTTTCTTT
>-|TRBV11-2|-|TRBJ1-2
CASSLSPGWAYGYTF
TGTGCCAGCAGCTTATCCCCGGGTTGGGCCTATGGCTACACCTTC
>TRBD1|TRBV7-2|-|TRBJ2-3
CASSLETMDRLSTDTQYF
TGTGCCAGCAGCTTAGAGACTATGGACAGGCTAAGCACAGATACGCAGTATTTT
>-|TRBV27|few|TRBJ2-2
CASSWGRGFTGELFF
TGTGCCAGCAGTTGGGGCAGGGGATTCACCGGGGAGCTGTTTTTT
>TRBD1|TRBV7-9|-|TRBJ1-4
CASSSEGTGVFF
TGTGCCAGCAGCTCGGAGGGGACAGGGGTGTTTTTT
>TRBD2|TRBV5-1|-|TRBJ2-2
CASSLGLAGVDANTGELFF
TGCGCCAGCAGCTTGGGACTAGCGGGAGTAGACGCGAACACCGGGGAGCTGTTTTTT
>-|TRBV14|-|TRBJ1-2
CASSQVRGVYGYTF
TGTGCCAGCAGCCAAGTACGGGGAGTCTATGGCTACACCTTC
>-|TRBV6-5|-|TRBJ1-2
CASSYRTDGYGYTF
TGTGCCAGCAGTTACAGGACAGACGGCTATGGCTACACCTTC
>TRBD2|TRBV7-6|-|TRBJ2-3
CASGVAGDTDTQYF
TGTGCCAGCGGGGTAGCGGGAGACACAGATACGCAGTATTTT
>-|TRBV9|once|TRBJ1-4
CASSVEGGIGEKLFF
TGTGCCAGCAGCGTAGAGGGGGGAATTGGTGAAAAACTGTTTTTT
>-|TRBV9|few|TRBJ2-3
CASSVAADTQYF
TGTGCCAGCAGCGTAGCGGCAGATACGCAGTATTTT
>TRBD2|TRBV13|once|TRBJ2-3
CASSLSSGGTDTQYF
TGTGCCAGCAGCTTGTCTAGCGGGGGCACAGATACGCAGTATTTT
>-|TRBV29-1|-|TRBJ1-1
CSVPYWEAGPTEAFF
TGCAGCGTCCCTTACTGGGAGGCAGGGCCAACTGAAGCTTTCTTT
>TRBD1|TRBV4-3|-|TRBJ1-4
CASSQDQGQEKLFF
TGCGCCAGCAGCCAAGATCAGGGACAGGAAAAACTGTTTTTT
>-|TRBV7-9|-|TRBJ1-2
CASSLDPGLGYTF
TGTGCCAGCAGCTTAGACCCGGGTTTGGGCTACACCTTC
>TRBD1|TRBV7-9|-|TRBJ2-1
CASSQGQGAYNEQFF
TGTGCCAGCAGCCAAGGACAGGGCGCCTACAATGAGCAGTTCTTC
>TRBD2|TRBV13|-|TRBJ2-7
CASSQSPSGSYEQYF
TGTGCCAGCAGCCAATCCCCTAGCGGATCCTACGAGCAGTACTTC
>TRBD1|TRBV27|-|TRBJ1-5
CASSDRGQDQPQHF
TGTGCCAGCAGTGACAGGGGGCAGGATCAGCCCCAGCATTTT
>-|TRBV10-3|-|TRBJ1-2
CAISEGGDYGYTF
TGTGCCATCAGTGAGGGGGGAGACTATGGCTACACCTTC
>-|TRBV7-2|-|TRBJ2-1
CASSSPQDSYNEQFF
TGTGCCAGCAGCTCCCCCCAGGACAGCTACAATGAGCAGTTCTTC
>-|TRBV9|-|TRBJ2-3
CASSFSSFSTDTQYF
TGTGCCAGCAGCTTTTCTAGTTTTAGCACAGATACGCAGTATTTT
>-|TRBV7-9|few|TRBJ1-4
CASSLGQENEKLFF
TGTGCCAGCAGCTTAGGCCAGGAGAATGAAAAACTGTTTTTT
>TRBD1|TRBV7-8|-|TRBJ2-1
CASSWDRVGDEQFF
TGTGCCAGCAGCTGGGACAGGGTTGGGGATGAGCAGTTCTTC
>-|TRBV11-2|-|TRBJ2-7
CASSLDRRVWDEQYF
TGTGCCAGCAGCTTAGACCGGAGGGTTTGGGACGAGCAGTACTTC
>TRBD1|TRBV11-2|-|TRBJ2-7
CASSVGTETYEQYF
TGTGCCAGCAGCGTTGGGACAGAAACCTACGAGCAGTACTTC
>TRBD2|TRBV7-8|-|TRBJ2-3
CASSPGLAGATDTQYF
TGTGCCAGCAGCCCAGGACTAGCGGGGGCGACAGATACGCAGTATTTT
>-|TRBV5-1|-|TRBJ2-7
CASSSWSGEQYF
TGCGCCAGCAGCTCTTGGTCGGGCGAGCAGTACTTC
>-|TRBV21-1|-|TRBJ2-7
CASSEGEQYF
TGTGCCAGCAGCGAGGGGGAGCAGTACTTC